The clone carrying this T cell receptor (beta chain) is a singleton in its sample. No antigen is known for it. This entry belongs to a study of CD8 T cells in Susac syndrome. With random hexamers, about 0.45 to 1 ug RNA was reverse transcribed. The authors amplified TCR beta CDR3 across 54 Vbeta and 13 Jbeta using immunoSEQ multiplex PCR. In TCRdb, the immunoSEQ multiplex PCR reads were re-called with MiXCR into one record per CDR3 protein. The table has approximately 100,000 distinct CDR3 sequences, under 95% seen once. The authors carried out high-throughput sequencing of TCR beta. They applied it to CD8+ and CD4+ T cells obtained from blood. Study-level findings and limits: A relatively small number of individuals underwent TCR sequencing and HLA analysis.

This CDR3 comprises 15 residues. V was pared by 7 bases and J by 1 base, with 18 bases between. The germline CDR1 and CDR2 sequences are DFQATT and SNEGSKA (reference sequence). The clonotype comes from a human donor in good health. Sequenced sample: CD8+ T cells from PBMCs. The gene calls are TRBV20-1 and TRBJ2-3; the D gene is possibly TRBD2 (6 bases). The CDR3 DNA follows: TGCAGTGTCCCGACGGGGGTGGGGGGCACAGATACGCAGTATTTT. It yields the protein CSVPTGVGGTDTQYF.